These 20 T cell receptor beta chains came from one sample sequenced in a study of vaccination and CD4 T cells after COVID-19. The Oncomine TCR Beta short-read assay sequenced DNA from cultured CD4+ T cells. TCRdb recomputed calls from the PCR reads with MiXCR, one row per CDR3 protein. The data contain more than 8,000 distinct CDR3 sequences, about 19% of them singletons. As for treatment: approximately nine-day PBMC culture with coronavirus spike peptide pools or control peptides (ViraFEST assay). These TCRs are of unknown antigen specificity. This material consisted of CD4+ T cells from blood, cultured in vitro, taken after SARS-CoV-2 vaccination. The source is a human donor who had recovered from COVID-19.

This CDR3 reads CASSKTLIRDRVSNYGYTF. The CDR3 DNA follows: TGTGCCAGCAGCAAAACTTTGATCCGGGACAGGGTCTCTAACTATGGCTACACCTTC. V gene TRBV21-1 combines with J gene TRBJ1-2; no DNA check was done on the table's D call, TRBD1. TRBV21-1 is a known pseudogene. This CDR3 is 19 amino acids long.

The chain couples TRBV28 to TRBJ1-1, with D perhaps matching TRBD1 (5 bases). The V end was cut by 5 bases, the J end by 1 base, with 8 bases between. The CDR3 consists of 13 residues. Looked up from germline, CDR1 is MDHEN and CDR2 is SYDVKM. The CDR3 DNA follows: TGTGCCAGCAGTGTAACAGGGAACACTGAAGCTTTCTTT. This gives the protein CASSVTGNTEAFF.

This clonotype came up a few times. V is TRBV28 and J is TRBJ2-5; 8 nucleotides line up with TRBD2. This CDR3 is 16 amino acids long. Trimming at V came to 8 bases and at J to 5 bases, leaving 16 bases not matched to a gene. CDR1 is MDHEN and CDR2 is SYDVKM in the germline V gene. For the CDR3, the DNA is TGTGCCAGCGGCCTCGGGGGGGCTAAATACATCGAGACCCAGTACTTC. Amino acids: CASGLGGAKYIETQYF.

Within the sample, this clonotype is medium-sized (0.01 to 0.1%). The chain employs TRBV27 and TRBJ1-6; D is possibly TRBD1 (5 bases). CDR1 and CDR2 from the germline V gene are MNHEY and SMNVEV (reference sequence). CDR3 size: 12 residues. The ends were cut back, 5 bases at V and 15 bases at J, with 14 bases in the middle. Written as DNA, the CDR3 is TGTGCCAGCAGTCGCCAACCCGGGGGCCTCCACTTT. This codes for CASSRQPGGLHF.

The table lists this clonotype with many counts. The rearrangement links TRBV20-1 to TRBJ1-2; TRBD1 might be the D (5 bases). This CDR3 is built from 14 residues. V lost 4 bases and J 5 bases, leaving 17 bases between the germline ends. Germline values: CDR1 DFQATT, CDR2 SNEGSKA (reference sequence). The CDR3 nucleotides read TGCAGTGCTACGGGACGGGAGCCGGGGTATGGCTACACCTTC. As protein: CSATGREPGYGYTF.

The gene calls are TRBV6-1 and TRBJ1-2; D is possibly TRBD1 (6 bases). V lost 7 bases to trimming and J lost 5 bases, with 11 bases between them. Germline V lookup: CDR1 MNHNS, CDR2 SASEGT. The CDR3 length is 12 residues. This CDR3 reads CASKGGGYGYTF. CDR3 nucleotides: TGTGCCAGCAAAGGAGGGGGTTATGGCTACACCTTC.

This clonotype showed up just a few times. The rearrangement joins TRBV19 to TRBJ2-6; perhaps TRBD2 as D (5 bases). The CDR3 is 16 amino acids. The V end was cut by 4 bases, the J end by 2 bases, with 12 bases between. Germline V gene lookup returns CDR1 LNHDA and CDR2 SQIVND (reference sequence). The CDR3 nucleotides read TGTGCCAGTAGTAACGGGGAAGTGGCTGGGGCCAACGTCCTGACTTTC. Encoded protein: CASSNGEVAGANVLTF.

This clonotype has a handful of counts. CDR3 DNA sequence: TGCAGTGTCCGGGGACAGGGGGCCGGCGAGCAGTACTTC. It specifies CSVRGQGAGEQYF. The V and J genes are TRBV20-1 and TRBJ2-7; 12 bases line up with TRBD1. The V segment lost 7 bases and the J segment 6 bases; nucleotides outside the gene matches: 7. The CDR3 spans 13 residues. Germline lookup yields CDR1 DFQATT and CDR2 SNEGSKA (reference sequence).

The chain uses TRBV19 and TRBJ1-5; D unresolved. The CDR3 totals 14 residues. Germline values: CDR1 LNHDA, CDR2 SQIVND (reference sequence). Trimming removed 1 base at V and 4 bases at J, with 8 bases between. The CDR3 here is CASSIVVGNQPQHF. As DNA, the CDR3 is TGTGCCAGTAGTATAGTTGTCGGTAATCAGCCCCAGCATTTT. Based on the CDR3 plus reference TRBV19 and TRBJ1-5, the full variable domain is DGGITQSPKYLFRKEGQNVTLSCEQNLNHDAMYWYRQDPGQGLRLIYYSQIVNDFQKGDIAEGYSVSREKKESFPLTVTSAQKNPTAFYLCASSIVVGNQPQHFGDGTRLSIL.

Here the CDR3 reads CSARDPGGVGEKLFF. DNA of the CDR3: TGCAGTGCTAGAGACCCCGGGGGGGTAGGAGAAAAACTGTTTTTT. The gene calls are TRBV20-1 and TRBJ1-4; D may be TRBD1 (5 bases). The CDR3 contains 15 residues. CDR1 DFQATT and CDR2 SNEGSKA come from the germline V gene (reference sequence). V was shortened by 0 bases and J by 8 bases, with 16 bases between the two germline ends.

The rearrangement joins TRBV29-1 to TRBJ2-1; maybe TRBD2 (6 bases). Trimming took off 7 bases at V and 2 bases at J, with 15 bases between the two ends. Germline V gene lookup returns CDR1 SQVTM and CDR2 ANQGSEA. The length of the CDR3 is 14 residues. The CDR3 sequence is CSAVADIPYNEQFF. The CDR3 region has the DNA TGCAGCGCTGTAGCGGACATACCCTACAATGAGCAGTTCTTC.

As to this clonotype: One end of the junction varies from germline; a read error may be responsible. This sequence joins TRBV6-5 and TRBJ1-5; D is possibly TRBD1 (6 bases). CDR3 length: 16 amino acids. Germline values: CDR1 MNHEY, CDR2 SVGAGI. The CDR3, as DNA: TGTGCCTGCAGTTCATCCTTCGGGGGGGGCGGTCAGCCCCAGCATTTT. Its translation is CACSSSFGGGGQPQHF.

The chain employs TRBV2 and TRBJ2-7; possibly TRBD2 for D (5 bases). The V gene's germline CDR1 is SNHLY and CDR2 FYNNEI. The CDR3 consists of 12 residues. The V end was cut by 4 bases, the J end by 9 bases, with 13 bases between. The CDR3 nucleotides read TGTGCCAGCAGTGTCAGGATAGCGAGGCAGTACTTC. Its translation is CASSVRIARQYF.

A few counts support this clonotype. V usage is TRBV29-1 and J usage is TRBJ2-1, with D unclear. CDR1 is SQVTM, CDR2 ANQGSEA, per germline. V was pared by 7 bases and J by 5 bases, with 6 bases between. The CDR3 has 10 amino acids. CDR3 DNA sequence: TGCAGCGGTGGAAACAATGAGCAGTTCTTC. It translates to CSGGNNEQFF.

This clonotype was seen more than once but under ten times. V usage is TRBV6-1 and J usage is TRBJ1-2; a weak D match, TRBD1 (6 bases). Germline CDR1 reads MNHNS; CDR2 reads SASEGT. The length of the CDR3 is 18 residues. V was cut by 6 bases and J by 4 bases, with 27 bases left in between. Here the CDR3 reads CASSLTRQGRAFPYGYTF. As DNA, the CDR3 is TGTGCCAGCAGCCTCACCCGGCAGGGGAGAGCGTTTCCCTATGGCTACACCTTC.

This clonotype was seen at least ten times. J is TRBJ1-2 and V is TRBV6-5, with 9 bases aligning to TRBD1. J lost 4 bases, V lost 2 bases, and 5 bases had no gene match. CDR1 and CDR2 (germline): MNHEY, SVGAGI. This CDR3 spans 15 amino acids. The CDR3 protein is CASSYQAGQGYGYTF. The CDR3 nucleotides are TGTGCCAGCAGTTACCAAGCGGGACAGGGCTATGGCTACACCTTC.

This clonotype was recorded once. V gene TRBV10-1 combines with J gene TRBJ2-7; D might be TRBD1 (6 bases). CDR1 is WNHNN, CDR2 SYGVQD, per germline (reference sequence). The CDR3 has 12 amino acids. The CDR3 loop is CTTKTGPYEQYF. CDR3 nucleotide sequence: TGCACCACGAAAACAGGGCCCTACGAGCAGTACTTC.

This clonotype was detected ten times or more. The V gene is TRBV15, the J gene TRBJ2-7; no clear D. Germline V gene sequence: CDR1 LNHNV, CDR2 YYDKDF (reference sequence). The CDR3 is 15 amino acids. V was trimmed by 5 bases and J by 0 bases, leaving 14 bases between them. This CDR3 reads CATSELTAVSYEQYF. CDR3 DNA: TGTGCCACCAGCGAACTGACTGCAGTCTCCTACGAGCAGTACTTC.

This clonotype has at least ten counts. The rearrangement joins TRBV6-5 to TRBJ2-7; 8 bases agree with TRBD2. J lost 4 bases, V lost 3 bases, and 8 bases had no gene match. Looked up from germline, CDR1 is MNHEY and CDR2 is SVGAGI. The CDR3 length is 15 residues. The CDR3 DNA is TGTGCCAGCAGTTATTCCAGCGGGGGCCAATACGAGCAGTACTTC. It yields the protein CASSYSSGGQYEQYF.

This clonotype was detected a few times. In DNA form, the CDR3 reads TGTGCCAGCAGCTTACCCGGACAGGGTGGGGGCTACACCTTC. Protein sequence: CASSLPGQGGGYTF. The gene calls are TRBV6-1 and TRBJ1-2; 8 bases agree with TRBD1. CDR1 and CDR2 from the germline V gene are MNHNS and SASEGT. The CDR3 is 14 amino acids. The ends lost 6 bases at V and 8 bases at J; junction bases unmatched: 11.